These 29 T cell receptor beta chains originate from one sample sequenced in a study of beta chain features in type 1 diabetes. Study results and limitations: Type 1 diabetes patients had TCRB CDR3s that were shorter (moderately but significantly so) in all four CD4+ subsets.

Reverse transcription of all isolated RNA meant that expressed TCRB transcripts were sequenced. Assay used: immunoSEQ multiplex PCR; TCRdb lists only in-frame clones, some missing. Of about 240,000 clones listed, around 14% were seen once; the top ten hold almost 0.02%. No antigen has been identified for these receptors. The specimen was naive CD4+ T cells from blood. The receptors were sampled from a man aged 25 to 45 with type 1 diabetes.

This clone was seen a few times. The V call is TRBV27, the J call TRBJ1-1; 7 bases map to TRBD1. The CDR3 contains 16 residues. V trimming: 5 bases; J trimming: 1 base; junction bases outside the gene matches: 10. Germline assignment: CDR1 MNHEY and CDR2 SMNVEV (reference sequence). The CDR3: CASSPLRGPWNTEAFF. Written as DNA, the CDR3 is TGTGCCAGCAGTCCACTAAGGGGGCCTTGGAACACTGAAGCTTTCTTT.

V is TRBV2 and J is TRBJ2-1; 12 positions agree with TRBD1. The CDR3 runs to 16 residues. V gave up 7 bases and J gave up 0 bases; unmatched junction bases: 4. CDR1 and CDR2 (germline): SNHLY, FYNNEI. As DNA, the CDR3 is TGTGCCAGCACCGGGACAGGGGGCAGCTCCTACAATGAGCAGTTCTTC. This translates into CASTGTGGSSYNEQFF.

This chain uses TRBV7-9 with TRBJ1-4, with 9 bases fitting TRBD1. CDR1 is SEHNR and CDR2 is FQNEAQ in the germline V gene (reference sequence). Trimming at V came to 5 bases and at J to 6 bases, leaving 7 bases not matched to a gene. The CDR3 runs 15 residues. The CDR3 nucleotides read TGTGCCAGCAGCATACAGGGGGCCGGGGATGAAAAACTGTTTTTT. Amino acids: CASSIQGAGDEKLFF.

Only a few counts were recorded for this clone. V gene TRBV30 combines with J gene TRBJ2-7; tentative D call: TRBD2 (6 bases). CDR1 and CDR2 from the germline V gene are GTSNPN and SVGIG (reference sequence). CDR3 length equals 12 residues. V was shortened by 7 bases and J by 7 bases, with 17 bases between the two germline ends. CDR3 bases: TGTGCCTTTCACACGACGGGGGATGAGCAGTACTTC. It specifies CAFHTTGDEQYF.

This clone was seen a few times. The chain combines TRBV6-6 with TRBJ2-1; 7 nucleotides agree with TRBD1. The V gene's germline CDR1 is MNHNY and CDR2 SVGAGI (reference sequence). The length of the CDR3 is 14 residues. J lost 5 bases, V lost 6 bases, and 7 bases had no gene match. The DNA of the CDR3 is TGTGCCAGCAGCTCCGGGACAGAAAACAATGAGCAGTTCTTC. This translates into CASSSGTENNEQFF.

This clone was observed a few times. This chain connects TRBV6-5 to TRBJ2-3, with 7 positions matching TRBD1. The V gene's germline CDR1 is MNHEY and CDR2 SVGAGI. The CDR3 contains 16 residues. The V and J ends lost 4 bases and 6 bases, in that order; junction bases with no gene match: 13. The CDR3: CASSLTGTVSSDTQYF. DNA of the CDR3: TGTGCCAGCAGTTTGACCGGGACAGTATCGTCCGATACGCAGTATTTT.

This clone was seen more than once but under ten times. In DNA, the CDR3 is TGCGCCAGCAGCCCGGGGGGGACGGTAGGAGATACGCAGTATTTT. Translation: CASSPGGTVGDTQYF. This chain connects TRBV5-1 to TRBJ2-3; 8 bases are a match to TRBD2. In germline, CDR1 is SGHRS, CDR2 YFSETQ. The CDR3 runs to 15 residues. With V trimmed by 4 bases and J by 5 bases, 9 bases remained unmatched. Drawing the rest from reference TRBV5-1 and TRBJ2-3, the complete variable domain is KAGVTQTPRYLIKTRGQQVTLSCSPISGHRSVSWYQQTPGQGLQFLFEYFSETQRNKGNFPGRFSGRQFSNSRSEMNVSTLELGDSALYLCASSPGGTVGDTQYFGPGTRLTVL.

This clone appeared a few times. The chain employs TRBV6-5 and TRBJ1-2; TRBD1 agrees at 9 bases. V lost 6 bases, J lost 7 bases, and 6 bases stayed unmatched. This CDR3 comprises 13 residues. CDR1 and CDR2 (germline): MNHEY, SVGAGI. The CDR3 here is CASRLQGAGGYTF. The CDR3 DNA reads as TGTGCCAGCAGACTACAGGGGGCGGGTGGCTACACCTTC.

The chain links TRBV29-1 to TRBJ1-2; TRBD1 might be the D (5 bases). CDR1 SQVTM and CDR2 ANQGSEA come from the germline V gene. There are 17 residues in the CDR3. V was clipped by 6 bases and J by 2 bases, with 25 bases between them. The CDR3 reads CSVVIGGGGTFNYGYTF. The CDR3 DNA is TGCAGCGTGGTGATTGGGGGAGGAGGGACCTTCAACTATGGCTACACCTTC.

This clone has ten or more counts. The rearrangement uses TRBV29-1 and TRBJ1-5; D uncertain. This CDR3 is built from 9 residues. Germline V lookup: CDR1 SQVTM, CDR2 ANQGSEA. DNA for the CDR3: TGCACCTATAATCAGCCCCAGCATTTT. This translates into CTYNQPQHF.

The chain employs TRBV2 and TRBJ1-1; possible D gene TRBD1, 5 bases. The CDR3 is 14 residues long. CDR1 and CDR2 (germline): SNHLY, FYNNEI. The V end lost 7 bases, the J end lost 2 bases, and 14 bases lay between the germline ends. The CDR3 reads CASTQNRINTEAFF. In DNA, the CDR3 is TGTGCCAGCACACAGAACAGGATCAACACTGAAGCTTTCTTT.

CDR3 DNA: TGTGCCAGCAGCTTAGTGGAGAGAGCGAATGGCTACACCTTC. Protein product: CASSLVERANGYTF. The chain employs TRBV11-3 and TRBJ1-2; D not resolved. Trimming left V 1 base short and J 6 bases short, with 12 bases between. CDR1 is SGHNT and CDR2 is YENEEA in the germline V gene. The CDR3 length is 14 residues.

V and J are TRBV29-1 and TRBJ1-5; TRBD1 is a possible D gene (6 bases). Germline values: CDR1 SQVTM, CDR2 ANQGSEA. V was clipped by 5 bases and J by 3 bases, with 11 bases between them. The CDR3 contains 13 residues. CDR3 loop: CSVSDSFNQPQHF. DNA for the CDR3: TGCAGCGTTTCGGACAGCTTCAATCAGCCCCAGCATTTT.

J is TRBJ2-3 and V is TRBV7-9, with D perhaps TRBD2 (5 bases). V dropped 5 bases and J dropped 4 bases, with 19 bases sitting between them. The CDR3 contains 16 residues. CDR1 is SEHNR, CDR2 FQNEAQ, per germline (reference sequence). The CDR3 region has the DNA TGTGCCAGCAGCCCGAGGGAAGGGCAAGTGGCAGATACGCAGTATTTT. This sequence encodes CASSPREGQVADTQYF.

This clone has just a few counts. V usage is TRBV18 and J usage is TRBJ2-1; D is perhaps TRBD1 (6 bases). V gave up 4 bases and J gave up 8 bases, with 12 bases separating them. This CDR3 comprises 13 residues. The V gene's germline CDR1 is KGHSH and CDR2 LQKENI. The CDR3 spells CASSRTQGDEQFF. In DNA form, the CDR3 reads TGTGCCAGCTCACGCACACAGGGCGATGAGCAGTTCTTC.

The chain has TRBV5-1 and TRBJ1-1; D not resolved. V was trimmed by 1 base and J by 4 bases, leaving 11 bases between them. Germline CDR1 SGHRS, CDR2 YFSETQ. CDR3 size: 14 residues. In nucleotides, the CDR3 is TGCGCCAGCAGCTTGAGCGCGGGGAGCACTGAAGCTTTCTTT. This encodes CASSLSAGSTEAFF.

The chain couples TRBV5-1 to TRBJ2-1, with TRBD1 matching over 11 bases. The CDR3 has 16 residues. In germline, CDR1 is SGHRS, CDR2 YFSETQ. V lost 4 bases to trimming and J lost 8 bases; unmatched junction nucleotides: 11. In DNA form, the CDR3 reads TGCGCCAGCAGCCAAATACCCGGGACAGGGGGATATGAGCAGTTCTTC. Translating gives CASSQIPGTGGYEQFF.

The gene calls are TRBV18 and TRBJ2-5; 7 nucleotides line up with TRBD1. The CDR3 is 15 residues long. CDR1 KGHSH and CDR2 LQKENI come from the germline V gene. V dropped 6 bases and J dropped 3; count of bases not matched to a gene: 10. Here the CDR3 DNA reads TGTGCCAGCTCGCCTCGGGACAGATTGAAAGAGACCCAGTACTTC. This translates into CASSPRDRLKETQYF.

Only a few counts were recorded for this clone. The chain recombines TRBV9 with TRBJ1-5; TRBD1 is a possible D gene (6 bases). There are 14 residues in the CDR3. The ends were cut back, 1 base at V and 7 bases at J, with 12 bases in the middle. Germline CDR1 is SGDLS and CDR2 is YYNGEE. The CDR3 region has the DNA TGTGCCAGCAGCGTACCACTCGACAGGCAGCCCCAGCATTTT. It codes for CASSVPLDRQPQHF.

The V gene is TRBV19, the J gene TRBJ2-5, with 8 bases identical to TRBD1. This CDR3 region has 13 residues. Per the germline V gene, CDR1 is LNHDA and CDR2 is SQIVND (reference sequence). J lost 6 bases, V lost 9 bases, and 9 bases had no gene match. This chain's CDR3 is CASRGRGGKTQYF. The DNA for the CDR3 is TGTGCCAGCAGGGGGCGCGGAGGAAAGACCCAGTACTTC.

This clone was detected a few times. The gene calls are TRBV29-1 and TRBJ2-3; 9 positions agree with TRBD2. With 0 bases clipped from V and 2 bases from J, the junction kept 3 bases outside the gene matches. The CDR3 runs 15 residues. The germline V gene has CDR1 SQVTM and CDR2 ANQGSEA. CDR3 amino acids: CSVEDRGGDTDTQYF. The CDR3 DNA follows: TGCAGCGTTGAAGATCGCGGGGGGGACACAGATACGCAGTATTTT.

CDR3 in amino acids: CASSVGLIAGALGEQYF. CDR3 sequence (DNA): TGCGCCAGCAGCGTGGGACTAATAGCGGGGGCCCTCGGCGAGCAGTACTTC. The genes are TRBV5-1 and TRBJ2-7; TRBD2 matches at 9 bases. The CDR3 extends over 17 amino acids. Germline CDR1 reads SGHRS; CDR2 reads YFSETQ. J lost 6 bases, V lost 4 bases, and 17 bases had no gene match.

This chain uses TRBV5-6 with TRBJ2-1; the match to TRBD1 covers 12 bases. Per germline, CDR1 SGHDT and CDR2 YYEEEE. The V and J ends lost 1 base and 12 bases, in that order; junction bases with no gene match: 14. This CDR3 comprises 17 residues. CDR3 amino acids: CASSLSSRGQGAKGQFF. CDR3 bases: TGTGCCAGCAGCTTGTCTTCGCGGGGACAGGGGGCTAAGGGGCAGTTCTTC.

CDR3 nucleotides: TGTGCCATCAGTGCTAGCGGGGCTTTCAATGAGCAGTTCTTC. Translated, it gives CAISASGAFNEQFF. V is TRBV10-3 and J is TRBJ2-1, with 9 bases identical to TRBD2. Germline lookup yields CDR1 ENHRY and CDR2 SYGVKD. J lost 6 bases, V lost 4 bases, and 4 bases had no gene match. The CDR3 sequence is 14 residues long.

In its sample, this clone was seen a few times. V usage is TRBV29-1 and J usage is TRBJ1-1; TRBD1 might be the D (6 bases). CDR3 length: 15 residues. Germline CDR1 SQVTM, CDR2 ANQGSEA. V was cut by 6 bases and J by 2 bases, with 19 bases left in between. CDR3: CSVGDQGGTNTEAFF. The CDR3 DNA follows: TGCAGCGTAGGAGATCAAGGGGGAACAAACACTGAAGCTTTCTTT.

V and J are TRBV5-4 and TRBJ1-1; TRBD1 agrees at 8 bases. Germline CDR1 SGHNT, CDR2 YYREEE (reference sequence). The CDR3 covers 14 residues. Trimming took 4 bases from V and 6 from J; bases not matched to a gene: 8. The CDR3 is CASSTQGAGAEAFF. The DNA of the CDR3 is TGTGCCAGCAGCACCCAGGGGGCAGGGGCTGAAGCTTTCTTT.

The rearrangement links TRBV6-1 to TRBJ2-1; 10 bases map to TRBD1. CDR3 size: 15 residues. V was clipped by 2 bases and J by 10 bases; unmatched bases: 8. Germline-derived CDR1 and CDR2 are MNHNS and SASEGT. CDR3 sequence: CASSERDRGSGEQFF. The CDR3 bases are TGTGCCAGCAGTGAACGGGACAGGGGATCGGGAGAGCAGTTCTTC.

The V call is TRBV7-8, the J call TRBJ1-5, with TRBD1 as a possible D gene (6 bases). V lost 5 bases and J lost 5, with 13 bases in between. Germline V gene data show CDR1 as SGHVS and CDR2 as FQNEAQ. There are 14 residues in the CDR3. CDR3 DNA sequence: TGTGCCAGCAGCCCTAGGGCAGGGGATCAGCCCCAGCATTTT. This sequence encodes CASSPRAGDQPQHF.

This clone turned up a few times. V and J are TRBV6-5 and TRBJ1-1; 8 bases are a match to TRBD1. The CDR3 runs 15 residues. Germline CDR1 is MNHEY and CDR2 is SVGAGI. The J segment lost 1 base and the V segment lost 5 bases, leaving 6 bases of the junction unmatched. CDR3 coding DNA: TGTGCCAGCAGTACGTTGGACAGGGCGAACACTGAAGCTTTCTTT. As protein: CASSTLDRANTEAFF.